These 23 T cell receptor beta chains came from one sample sequenced in a study of T cells in Graves' hyperthyroidism and ophthalmopathy. Amplified TCR beta CDR3 regions came from RNA transcripts. TCR CDR3 underwent first-round RT-PCR with the HTBI primer set. TCRdb ran MiXCR on the multiplex PCR reads and lists one entry per CDR3 protein. The sample includes roughly 350,000 distinct CDR3 sequences, more than 12% of them seen just once. Sequences were obtained from blood. Receptors were obtained from a woman aged 25 to 39 with Graves' ophthalmopathy.

The CDR3 DNA is TGTGCCAGCAGCGTCGCCACGACCCTCAGGAACACCATATATTTT. Translation gives CASSVATTLRNTIYF. V gene TRBV7-9 combines with J gene TRBJ1-3; no definite D call. The ends were cut back, 5 bases at V and 7 bases at J, with 18 bases in the middle. CDR1 SEHNR and CDR2 FQNEAQ come from the germline V gene (reference sequence). This CDR3 has 15 amino acids.

In this sample, this clonotype turned up many times. An end of the junction does not agree with germline; a read error may underlie this. The gene calls are TRBV2 and TRBJ2-3; either TRBD1 or TRBD2 may fit D (6 bases each). The germline V gene has CDR1 SNHLY and CDR2 FYNNEI. The CDR3 has 14 residues. In DNA, the CDR3 is TGTGCCATATCGGGGGACAATGACGCAGATGCGCAGTATTTT. As protein: CAISGDNDADAQYF.

About this clonotype: Germline and junction disagree at one end, which may indicate a read error. The chain carries TRBV6-5 and TRBJ2-3, with TRBD2 identical over 7 bases. Germline loops: CDR1 MNHEY, CDR2 SVGAGI. This CDR3 region has 14 residues. CDR3 in amino acids: CASSLSGTTDRQYF. Written as DNA, the CDR3 is TGTGCCAGCAGTTTATCGGGGACTACAGATAGGCAGTATTTT.

This chain uses TRBV9 with TRBJ1-2, with TRBD1 as a possible D gene (5 bases). V lost 0 bases to trimming and J lost 2 bases, with 8 bases between them. Germline loops: CDR1 SGDLS, CDR2 YYNGEE. The CDR3 consists of 14 residues. The CDR3 loop is CASSVEGTNYGYTF. The CDR3 DNA is TGTGCCAGCAGCGTAGAGGGGACCAACTATGGCTACACCTTC.

This clonotype was seen ten or more times. The rearrangement links TRBV28 to TRBJ2-5, with 7 bases aligning to TRBD2. From germline, CDR1 is MDHEN and CDR2 SYDVKM. CDR3 size: 13 residues. With V trimmed by 6 bases and J by 10 bases, 11 bases remained unmatched. The CDR3 bases are TGTGCCAGCAGCCAACTAAGCGGGGTTAACCAGTACTTC. This translates into CASSQLSGVNQYF. Drawing the rest from reference TRBV28 and TRBJ2-5, the complete variable domain is DVKVTQSSRYLVKRTGEKVFLECVQDMDHENMFWYRQDPGLGLRLIYFSYDVKMKEKGDIPEGYSVSREKKERFSLILESASTNQTSMYLCASSQLSGVNQYFGPGTRLLVL.

This clonotype was seen ten or more times. The V gene is TRBV28, the J gene TRBJ2-3; the D gene is possibly TRBD2 (7 bases). Trimming took 7 bases from V and 5 from J, leaving 16 bases between them. This CDR3 has 14 amino acids. CDR1 and CDR2 (germline): MDHEN, SYDVKM. CDR3 bases: TGTGCCAGCAACGGGGTCGGGGGGCGAGATACGCAGTATTTT. The encoded protein is CASNGVGGRDTQYF.

This clonotype was seen ten or more times. This sequence joins TRBV2 and TRBJ1-1, with D uncertain. V lost 6 bases and J lost 0, with 14 bases in between. This CDR3 has 15 residues. Germline V gene data show CDR1 as SNHLY and CDR2 as FYNNEI. For the CDR3, the DNA is TGTGCCAGCAGCCCGAGGTGGCTAATGAACACTGAAGCTTTCTTT. Protein product: CASSPRWLMNTEAFF.

Ten or more counts support this clonotype. The V and J genes are TRBV28 and TRBJ2-2, with D unclear. The CDR3 consists of 13 residues. Trimming stripped 3 bases from V and 1 base from J, with 3 bases between. Per the germline V gene, CDR1 is MDHEN and CDR2 is SYDVKM. The CDR3 DNA reads TGTGCCAGCAGTTTCCAGAACACCGGGGAGCTGTTTTTT. Protein product: CASSFQNTGELFF.

This clonotype came up many times. The chain couples TRBV24-1 to TRBJ1-4; D might be TRBD1 (5 bases). The V and J ends lost 6 bases and 8 bases respectively, with 18 bases between them. The CDR3 contains 15 residues. CDR1 and CDR2 from the germline V gene are KGHDR and SFDVKD. As DNA, the CDR3 is TGTGCCACCAGTCAGGGTCCGGGGCATATCGAAAAACTGTTTTTT. This gives the protein CATSQGPGHIEKLFF.

Many counts were recorded for this clonotype. This rearrangement joins TRBV7-9 to TRBJ1-5; possible D gene TRBD1, 5 bases. The CDR3 runs to 13 residues. Deletions cut 2 bases from V and 8 bases from J, with 10 bases between. Germline CDR1 reads SEHNR; CDR2 reads FQNEAQ (reference sequence). The CDR3 is CASSLTGQEPQHF. The CDR3 DNA follows: TGTGCCAGCAGCTTAACAGGACAAGAGCCCCAGCATTTT.

This clonotype was counted between two and nine times. V and J are TRBV5-4 and TRBJ2-4; 9 bases map to TRBD2. CDR3 length: 21 residues. V was clipped by 5 bases and J by 3 bases; unmatched bases: 24. Germline CDR1 reads SGHNT; CDR2 reads YYREEE (reference sequence). The CDR3 region has the DNA TGTGCCAGCAGACCTTATGCAGCACCGATTCTAGCGGGGCTTTTCAAAAACATTCAGTACTTC. Residues: CASRPYAAPILAGLFKNIQYF.

This clonotype was seen repeatedly, ten times or more. The chain uses TRBV12-3 or TRBV12-4 and TRBJ2-5; D unclear. V gave up 3 bases and J gave up 5 bases, with 13 bases separating them. The CDR3 consists of 14 residues. The CDR3 coding sequence is TGTGCCAGCAGTTTTCCTGGGAAGGAGGAGACCCAGTACTTC. It is translated as CASSFPGKEETQYF.

The J gene is TRBJ1-2, the V gene TRBV19; D may be TRBD1 (6 bases). The CDR3 consists of 14 residues. Germline loops: CDR1 LNHDA, CDR2 SQIVND (reference sequence). Trimming took off 5 bases at V and 1 base at J, with 11 bases between the two ends. The CDR3 here is CASSLDSNNYGYTF. The CDR3 DNA sequence: TGTGCCAGTAGTTTGGACAGTAATAACTATGGCTACACCTTC.

The V and J genes are TRBV28 and TRBJ2-1, with TRBD2 matching 12 bases. The CDR3 spans 17 residues. CDR1 MDHEN and CDR2 SYDVKM come from the germline V gene. V was pared by 6 bases and J by 0 bases, with 6 bases of the junction left unmatched. The CDR3 loop reads CASSYLAGGSSYNEQFF. CDR3 DNA: TGTGCCAGCAGCTATCTAGCGGGAGGGAGCTCCTACAATGAGCAGTTCTTC.

In its sample, this clonotype was seen many times. The chain is built from TRBV7-2 and TRBJ1-2, with D perhaps TRBD1 (6 bases). The germline V gene encodes CDR1 SGHTA and CDR2 FQGNSA. This CDR3 contains 15 residues. The V end lost 4 bases, the J end lost 5 bases, and 17 bases lay between the germline ends. Written as DNA, the CDR3 is TGTGCCAGCAGCTCGGGGGCAGGGTTTAGTTATGGCTACACCTTC. Translating gives CASSSGAGFSYGYTF. Full variable domain (missing parts from reference TRBV7-2 and TRBJ1-2): GAGVSQSPSNKVTEKGKDVELRCDPISGHTALYWYRQSLGQGLEFLIYFQGNSAPDKSGLPSDRFSAERTGGSVSTLTIQRTQQEDSAVYLCASSSGAGFSYGYTFGSGTRLTVV.

This clonotype came up many times. V usage is TRBV5-6 and J usage is TRBJ2-5; D may match TRBD1 or TRBD2 (6 bases each). V was shortened by 8 bases and J by 4 bases, with 15 bases between the two germline ends. This CDR3 contains 13 residues. Per germline, CDR1 SGHDT and CDR2 YYEEEE. In DNA form, the CDR3 reads TGTGCCAGTCGACTTGAGGGGGGAGAGACCCAGTACTTC. Translation gives CASRLEGGETQYF.

There are many counts of this clonotype. The chain joins TRBV12-3 or TRBV12-4 to TRBJ2-7; D not certain. Trimming shortened V by 2 bases and J by 5 bases, and 10 bases separated the two germline ends. CDR3 length: 13 residues. The CDR3 sequence: CASSLISLDEQYF. The CDR3 DNA is TGTGCCAGCAGTTTAATTTCGCTCGACGAGCAGTACTTC.

This clonotype was seen ten or more times. The V and J genes are TRBV28 and TRBJ1-1; maybe TRBD1 (5 bases). Between the trimmed V and J ends, which lost 6 bases and 9 bases, there was a span of 17 bases. This CDR3 is 13 amino acids long. Germline CDR1 is MDHEN and CDR2 is SYDVKM. CDR3 amino acids: CASSPADLGQAFF. The CDR3 region has the DNA TGTGCCAGCAGCCCCGCGGATTTGGGGCAAGCTTTCTTT.

This clonotype was seen at least ten times. V gene TRBV2 combines with J gene TRBJ2-7; 7 positions agree with TRBD1. Germline values: CDR1 SNHLY, CDR2 FYNNEI. The CDR3 is made up of 10 amino acids. V lost 7 bases and J lost 7; bases outside the gene matches: 1. This chain's CDR3 is CASIRGEQYF. CDR3 bases: TGTGCCAGCATCAGGGGGGAGCAGTACTTC.

This clonotype was counted ten times or more. The chain carries TRBV3-1 and TRBJ1-2; D not resolved. Germline V lookup: CDR1 LGHDT, CDR2 YNNKEL (reference sequence). The CDR3 covers 13 residues. V was trimmed by 1 base and J by 7 bases, leaving 10 bases between them. The CDR3 DNA reads TGTGCCAGCAGCCAAGGGGAGGGAAGTGGCTACACCTTC. It yields the protein CASSQGEGSGYTF.

The chain employs TRBV20-1 and TRBJ1-1, with D maybe TRBD1 (6 bases). Germline-derived CDR1 and CDR2 are DFQATT and SNEGSKA (reference sequence). The CDR3 runs 12 residues. The CDR3 loop reads CSAEQGGTEAFF. For the CDR3, the DNA is TGCAGCGCTGAACAGGGAGGGACTGAAGCTTTCTTT.

There are a few counts of this clonotype. The CDR3 nucleotides are TGTGCCAGCAGCCGGGACAGGGCGTCAGATACGCAGTATTTT. This gives the protein CASSRDRASDTQYF. The chain joins TRBV6-1 to TRBJ2-3, with TRBD1 identical over 9 bases. In germline, CDR1 is MNHNS, CDR2 SASEGT. V shed 6 bases and J 4 bases; nucleotides not matched to a gene: 5. This CDR3 spans 14 amino acids.

The chain links TRBV13 to TRBJ1-4; 8 nucleotides agree with TRBD1. Germline V gene sequence: CDR1 PRHDT, CDR2 FYEKMQ (reference sequence). The CDR3 is made up of 15 amino acids. J was trimmed by 9 bases and V by 1 base; bases with no gene match: 7. DNA of the CDR3: TGTGCCAGCAGCTTAGTAGGGACAGGAAGGAAAAAACTGTTTTTT. Translated, it gives CASSLVGTGRKKLFF.